Described below is a single T cell receptor beta chain sequence and its context. The data stem from a study of T cell responses to AZD1222 COVID-19 vaccine. Germline V gene lookup returns CDR1 GTSNPN and CDR2 SVGIG (reference sequence). The CDR3 sequence is 16 residues long. V gave up 3 bases and J gave up 1 base, with 16 bases separating them. Libraries were prepared by immunoSEQ multiplex PCR; TCRdb keeps only in-frame clonotypes and omits some of them. The repertoire holds 80,000 or so clones, with about nine tenths as singletons. This sample comprised peripheral blood, obtained 28 days after the second AZD1222 dose. This clonotype originated in an adult who received the AZD1222 COVID-19 vaccine. This rearrangement joins TRBV30 to TRBJ1-5, with D possibly being TRBD1 (6 bases). The CDR3 sequence is CAWSDESGVSNQPQHF. The CDR3 DNA sequence: TGTGCCTGGAGCGACGAATCAGGGGTCAGCAATCAGCCCCAGCATTTT.